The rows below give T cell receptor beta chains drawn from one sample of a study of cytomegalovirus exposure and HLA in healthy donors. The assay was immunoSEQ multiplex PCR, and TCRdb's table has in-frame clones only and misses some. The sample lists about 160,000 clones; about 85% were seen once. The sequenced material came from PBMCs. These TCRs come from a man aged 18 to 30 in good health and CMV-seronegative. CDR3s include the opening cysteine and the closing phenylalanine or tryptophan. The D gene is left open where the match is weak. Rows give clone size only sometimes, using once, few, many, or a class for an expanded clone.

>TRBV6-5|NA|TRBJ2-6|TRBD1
TGTGCCACGGGACAGGACTACTCTGGGGCCAACGTCCTGACTTTC
CATGQDYSGANVLTF
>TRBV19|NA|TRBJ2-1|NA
TGTGCCAGTAGTATATCGGCAGGGGATTTCTACAATGAGCAGTTCTTC
CASSISAGDFYNEQFF
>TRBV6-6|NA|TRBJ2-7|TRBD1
TGTGCCAGCAGTTCATCCGGGACAGGGATAAACGAGCAGTACTTC
CASSSSGTGINEQYF
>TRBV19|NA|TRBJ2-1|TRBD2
TGTGCCAGTCAAGGACTAGGCGGAAGCTCCTACAATGAGCAGTTCTTC
CASQGLGGSSYNEQFF
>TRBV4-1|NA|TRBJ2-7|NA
TGCGCCAGCAGCCCCTCGAGCCGTCCCAGGGTCTACGAGCAGTACTTC
CASSPSSRPRVYEQYF
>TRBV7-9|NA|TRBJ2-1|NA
TGTGCCAGCAGCCCCCCCCTGCGTACCTCCTACAATGAGCAGTTCTTC
CASSPPLRTSYNEQFF
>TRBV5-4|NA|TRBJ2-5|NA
TGTGCCAGCAGCCGAGGATGGCCGACCGGGGAGGAGACCCAGTACTTC
CASSRGWPTGEETQYF
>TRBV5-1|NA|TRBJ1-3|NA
TGCGCCAGCAGCTTGTTATCCTTTGAGGCGTCGGTCGTGGGAAACACCATATATTTT
CASSLLSFEASVVGNTIYF
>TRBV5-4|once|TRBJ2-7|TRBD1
TGTGCCAGCAGCTCCGCCGGACAGGTCTACGAGCAGTACTTC
CASSSAGQVYEQYF
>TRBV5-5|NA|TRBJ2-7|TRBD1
TGTGCCAGCAACCCACAGGGGCGCGCCTACGAGCAGTACTTC
CASNPQGRAYEQYF
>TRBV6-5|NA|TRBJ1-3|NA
TGTGCCAGCAGTTACCGAGGGCCCGGAAACACCATATATTTT
CASSYRGPGNTIYF
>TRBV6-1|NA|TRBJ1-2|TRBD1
TGTGCCAGCAGTGAAGCCTCGACAGGGCCCTATGGCTACACCTTC
CASSEASTGPYGYTF
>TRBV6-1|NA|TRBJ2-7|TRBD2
TGTGCCAGCAGTGCACTCCCCGGGACTAGTTCAGATGAGCAGTACTTC
CASSALPGTSSDEQYF
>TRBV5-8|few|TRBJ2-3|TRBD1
TGTGCCAGCAGTTCCTTGACAGGGGGTTTCGCAGATACGCAGTATTTT
CASSSLTGGFADTQYF
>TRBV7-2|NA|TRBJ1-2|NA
TGTGCCAGCAGCCTAACTGACAGCAACTATGGCTACACCTTC
CASSLTDSNYGYTF
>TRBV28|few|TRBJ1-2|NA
TGTGCCAGCAGTTCCCGACAGTCTAACTATGGCTACACCTTC
CASSSRQSNYGYTF
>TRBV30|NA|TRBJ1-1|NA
TGTGCCTGGACATGGGGGGAGAAGGGGAACACTGAAGCTTTCTTT
CAWTWGEKGNTEAFF
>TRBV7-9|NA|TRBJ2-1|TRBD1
TGTGCCAGCAGCAGACAGGGCTTCTCCCACAATGAGCAGTTCTTC
CASSRQGFSHNEQFF
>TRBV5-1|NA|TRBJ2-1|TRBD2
TGCGCCAGCAGCTTGGGAGCGGGAGGAGGGAAGAATGAGCAGTTCTTC
CASSLGAGGGKNEQFF
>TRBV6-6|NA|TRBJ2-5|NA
TGTGCCAGCAGCCCCTCCGAGACCCAGTACTTC
CASSPSETQYF
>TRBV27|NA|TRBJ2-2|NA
TGTGCCAGCAGTTTATCTCCCGCCAGCACCGGGGAGCTGTTTTTT
CASSLSPASTGELFF
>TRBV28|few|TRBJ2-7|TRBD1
TGTGCCAGCAACCTAGACAGGGCCTCCTACGAGCAGTACTTC
CASNLDRASYEQYF
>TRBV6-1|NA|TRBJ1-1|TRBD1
TGTGCCAGCAGCCGGACAGGGCCGGACACTGAAGCTTTCTTT
CASSRTGPDTEAFF
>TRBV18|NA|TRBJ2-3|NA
TGTGCCAGCTCACCACGAACTAGAACAGATACGCAGTATTTT
CASSPRTRTDTQYF
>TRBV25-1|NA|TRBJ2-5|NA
TGTGCCAGCAGTAGGGGCCCCCCTCTCCAAGAGACCCAGTACTTC
CASSRGPPLQETQYF
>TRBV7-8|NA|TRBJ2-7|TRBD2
TGTGCCAGCAGCCCCGCCCGGACTAGCGGGCGCTACGAGCAGTACTTC
CASSPARTSGRYEQYF